These T cell receptor beta chains were read from a single sample in a study of blood T cell repertoires in COVID-19. The assay was immunoSEQ multiplex PCR, and TCRdb's table has in-frame clones only and misses some. Of 74,000 or so clones listed, around 90% were seen once; the top ten hold 2% to 2.5%. Sequencing was carried out using peripheral blood. These receptors came from a human donor in a cohort sampled during active COVID-19. Each CDR3 is given with its conserved first and last residue. D genes are given only for firm matches. Clone size is shown for a subset of rows, as once, few, many or a class of expanded clone.

CDR3 length	V gene	J gene	clone size	D gene	CDR3 DNA	CDR3 protein
16	TRBV3-1/TRBV3-2	TRBJ1-1	.	TRBD1	TGTGCCAGCAGCCAAGGGTTTCCCCCGGGACAGTATGAAGCTTTCTTT	CASSQGFPPGQYEAFF
14	TRBV5-1	TRBJ1-3	.	TRBD1	TGCGCCAGCAGCTACGGACAGGCCGGAAACACCATATATTTT	CASSYGQAGNTIYF
13	TRBV28	TRBJ1-2	few	.	TGTGCCAGCAGTCTTCAGGGGACCTATGGCTACACCTTC	CASSLQGTYGYTF
13	TRBV10-3	TRBJ1-5	.	TRBD1	TGTGCCTTAGGGACAGGGCTAAATCAGCCCCAGCATTTT	CALGTGLNQPQHF
16	TRBV28	TRBJ1-5	.	TRBD1	TGTGCCAGCAGTCCCCGGGCAGGGGGTGGCAATCAGCCCCAGCATTTT	CASSPRAGGGNQPQHF
11	TRBV30	TRBJ1-1	.	.	TGTGCCGGGCTAGGACAGACTGAAGCTTTCTTT	CAGLGQTEAFF
16	TRBV5-6	TRBJ2-6	.	TRBD1	TGTGCCAGCAGCTTCCGGCGGACAGGGGTCTCTCACGTCCTGACTTTC	CASSFRRTGVSHVLTF
20	TRBV28	TRBJ2-5	.	TRBD2	TGTGCCAGCAGCCCCTTCACCGGGACTAGCGGGATGATGAACCAAGAGACCCAGTACTTC	CASSPFTGTSGMMNQETQYF
13	TRBV19	TRBJ2-7	.	.	TGTGCCAGTAGTATGAGGGGAGGAGGGGAGCAGTACTTC	CASSMRGGGEQYF
16	TRBV25-1	TRBJ2-3	.	.	TGTGCCAGCAGTGAATTGGGGGAGGGGGTCCCAGATACGCAGTATTTT	CASSELGEGVPDTQYF
13	TRBV6-6	TRBJ1-2	.	.	TGTGCCAGCAGTTTGGGCAGTAACTATGGCTACACCTTC	CASSLGSNYGYTF
15	TRBV2	TRBJ2-3	.	TRBD2	TGTGCCAGCACACTAGCGGGAGCGAGCACAGATACGCAGTATTTT	CASTLAGASTDTQYF
13	TRBV12-3/TRBV12-4	TRBJ1-2	.	.	TGTGCCAGCAGCCGGGACTCCTCCTATGGCTACACCTTC	CASSRDSSYGYTF
18	TRBV4-3	TRBJ2-1	.	.	TGCGCCAGCAGCCGGGGATTGGTGCTAGCGATCGAAAACAATGAGCAGTTCTTC	CASSRGLVLAIENNEQFF
14	TRBV28	TRBJ1-2	.	.	TGTGCCAGCATTACGTCGGGGGGCGGATATGGCTACACCTTC	CASITSGGGYGYTF
14	TRBV6-6	TRBJ2-5	.	.	TGTGCCAGCAGTTACGGGGCAGCGCAGAAGACCCAGTACTTC	CASSYGAAQKTQYF
14	TRBV7-2	TRBJ1-1	.	.	TGTGCCAGCAGCTTATTCCGGACTGGGGATGAAGCTTTCTTT	CASSLFRTGDEAFF
11	TRBV12-3/TRBV12-4	TRBJ2-7	.	TRBD2	TGTGCCAGCAGTTGGGAGGGAGAGCAGTACTTC	CASSWEGEQYF